The entry below describes one T cell receptor beta chain. Its antigen is still unknown. These data belong to a study of cytomegalovirus exposure and HLA in healthy donors. Overall study results and limits: Some segments of the V type, notably TRBV6-2 and TRBV6-3, were excluded as indistinguishable. The investigators catalogued 164 TCR beta chains as cytomegalovirus-associated.

Germline V gene lookup returns CDR1 SEHNR and CDR2 FQNEAQ (reference sequence). This CDR3 is built from 13 residues. V dropped 3 bases and J dropped 4; count of bases not matched to a gene: 3. The PCR contained 60 Vbeta and 13 Jbeta primers. Libraries were prepared by immunoSEQ multiplex PCR; TCRdb keeps only in-frame clonotypes and omits some of them. The profile covers about 140,000 clones, with 80% to 85% appearing a single time and approximately 3% taken by the ten largest. The rearrangement uses TRBV7-9 and TRBJ2-7, with TRBD1 matching over 7 bases. Sequenced sample: PBMCs. This clonotype originated in a male donor in good health and CMV-seronegative. The CDR3 reads CASSLTGPYEQYF. The CDR3 DNA reads TGTGCCAGCAGCTTGACAGGGCCGTACGAGCAGTACTTC.